A single sample is the source of the 3 T cell receptor beta chains below, sequenced in a study of CD8+ T cells in alopecia areata. RNA was extracted and reverse transcribed into cDNA as the sequencing template. Sequenced by immunoSEQ multiplex PCR; TCRdb stores in-frame clones only, minus some. The data list about 120,000 clones, none observed once; 20% falls to the top ten. The specimen was lesional skin. Source of these receptors: a C3H/HeJ mouse with alopecia areata. This strain has MHC haplotype H2-k.

Concerning this clone: The genes and germline here are from mouse. The CDR3 goes on 4 residues after the read ends, and that part is filled in from the germline J gene. The chain couples TRBV1 to TRBJ1-2, with 9 bases fitting TRBD1. The V gene end was trimmed by 0 bases and the J gene end by 0 bases; junction bases not matched to a gene: 2. The CDR3 sequence is 16 residues long. Germline CDR1 reads NSQYPW; CDR2 reads LRSPGD (reference sequence). The CDR3 loop is CTCSADGDRANSDYTF. Partial CDR3 DNA: TGCACCTGCAGTGCAGATGGGGACAGGGCAAACTCC.

This clone was observed a handful of times. Gene names are the mouse ones. Coverage ceases 4 residues before the CDR3 finishes, and the germline J gene fills in the end. The chain couples TRBV17 to TRBJ2-1; 10 positions agree with TRBD1. The CDR3 spans 16 residues. The J segment lost 0 bases and the V segment lost 1 base, leaving 0 bases of the junction unmatched. Germline CDR1 reads MNHDT; CDR2 reads YYDKIL. CDR3 in amino acids: CASSRGDRGNYAEQFF. The sequenced CDR3 bases are TGTGCTAGCAGTAGAGGGGACAGGGGTAACTATGCT.

Concerning this clone: The gene symbols are mouse symbols. The read is 4 residues too short to cover the CDR3 end, so that end is filled in from the germline J gene. V usage is TRBV13-1 and J usage is TRBJ2-5, with D possibly TRBD1 on 6 matching bases. The CDR3 sequence is 14 residues long. The V gene's germline CDR1 is NSHNY and CDR2 SYGAGN. Here the CDR3 reads CASSDARGWDTQYF. CDR3 DNA (partial): TGTGCCAGCAGTGATGCCAGGGGCTGGGAC.